This TCR beta chain is from a study of blood T cells in healthy people across ages. The CDR3 totals 14 residues. The V gene lost 5 bases and the J gene lost 3 bases, with 14 bases spanning the gap. The germline gives CDR1 SGHTA, CDR2 FQGNSA. The use of a sample-barcoded 5' primer and a J-beta primer mix characterized a second PCR of roughly 7 to 12 cycles. One entry per CDR3 protein results from TCRdb running MiXCR on the 5' RACE reads. The sample has over a million distinct CDR3 sequences, 40% to 50% seen once; the top ten hold 7.9%. This chain connects TRBV7-2 to TRBJ2-7; maybe TRBD2 (6 bases). Sequenced material: blood. This sequence was found in a woman under 30 in good health. CDR3 amino acids: CASSKRTGDYEQYF. The CDR3 DNA reads as TGTGCCAGCAGCAAAAGGACGGGAGACTACGAGCAGTACTTC. Supplemented by reference TRBV7-2 and TRBJ2-7, the full variable domain reads GAGVSQSPSNKVTEKGKDVELRCDPISGHTALYWYRQSLGQGLEFLIYFQGNSAPDKSGLPSDRFSAERTGGSVSTLTIQRTQQEDSAVYLCASSKRTGDYEQYFGPGTRLTVT.